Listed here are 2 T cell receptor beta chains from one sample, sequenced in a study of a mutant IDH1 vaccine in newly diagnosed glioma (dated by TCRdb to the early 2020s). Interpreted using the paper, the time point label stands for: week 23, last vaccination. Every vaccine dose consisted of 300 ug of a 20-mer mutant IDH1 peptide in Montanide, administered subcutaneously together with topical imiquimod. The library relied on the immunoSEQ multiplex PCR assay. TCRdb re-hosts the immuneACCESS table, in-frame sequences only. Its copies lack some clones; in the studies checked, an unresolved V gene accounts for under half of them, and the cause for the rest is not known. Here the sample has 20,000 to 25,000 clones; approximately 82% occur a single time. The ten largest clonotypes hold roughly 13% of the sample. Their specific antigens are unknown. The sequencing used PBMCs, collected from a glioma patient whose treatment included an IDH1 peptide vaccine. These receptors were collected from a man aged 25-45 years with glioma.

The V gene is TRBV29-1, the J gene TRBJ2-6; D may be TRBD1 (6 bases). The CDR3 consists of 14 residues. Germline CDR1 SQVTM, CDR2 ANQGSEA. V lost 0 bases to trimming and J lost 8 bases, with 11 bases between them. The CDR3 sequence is CSVEDLGQTNVLTF. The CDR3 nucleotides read TGCAGCGTTGAAGACCTAGGACAGACCAACGTCCTGACTTTC.

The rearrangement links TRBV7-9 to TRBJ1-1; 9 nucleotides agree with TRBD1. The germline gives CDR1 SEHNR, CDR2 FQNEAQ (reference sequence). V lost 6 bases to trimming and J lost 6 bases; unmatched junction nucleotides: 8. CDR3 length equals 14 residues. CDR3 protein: CASRDTGGGSEAFF. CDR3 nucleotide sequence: TGTGCCAGCAGAGATACAGGGGGCGGGTCTGAAGCTTTCTTT.